The entry below describes one T cell receptor beta chain. Its antigen is not identified. The entry originates in a study of T cell repertoires in cytomegalovirus infection. Study context: Signatures in public TCR beta sequences pointed to both CMV infection and matching HLA type. Study-wide results and caveats: It was HLA-C-restricted CMV-specific TCR beta clonotypes that dominated the response ex vivo.

TCRdb reprocessed the reads with MiXCR, giving one entry per CDR3 protein. The table lists roughly 320,000 distinct CDR3 sequences, 9% to 9.5% of them singletons, with 4.3% in the top ten. The receptor comes from a human donor in good health (CMV status not recorded). Some clones in this sample may be carry-over from other donors' samples. Sequencing was performed on PBMCs.

As DNA, the CDR3 is TGTGCCAGCAGCGCCGCTGGAAGGGGGAATTCACCCCTCCACTTT. Translation: CASSAAGRGNSPLHF. The V and J genes are TRBV9 and TRBJ1-6, with D possibly being TRBD1 (6 bases). Germline CDR1 and CDR2: SGDLS and YYNGEE. Trimming removed 3 bases at V and 7 bases at J, with 14 bases between. This CDR3 comprises 15 residues.